The sequence of this T cell receptor beta chain was determined in a study of response to subunit inactivated influenza vaccine. Remarks on this clonotype: Its antigen is not known.

The junction had 6 bases not matched to a gene; V was cut back by 6 bases and J by 0 bases. CDR1 and CDR2 from the germline V gene are MNHNS and SASEGT. CDR3 size: 16 residues. Regarding the study as a whole: Each seasonal influenza vaccination recruits few new T cells, the authors suggested.

TCRdb recomputed calls from the RT-PCR reads with MiXCR, one row per CDR3 protein. The sample contains roughly 500,000 distinct CDR3 sequences, 16% of which appear only once. The gene calls are TRBV6-1 and TRBJ2-3, with TRBD2 matching over 10 bases. The source of this sequence is a man in his fifties or sixties who received an inactivated influenza vaccine. Sequencing used CD4+ T cells sorted from PBMCs, obtained roughly 24 months after vaccination. The CDR3 protein is CASRRAGGHSTDTQYF. DNA of the CDR3: TGTGCCAGCAGGCGAGCGGGGGGGCATAGCACAGATACGCAGTATTTT.